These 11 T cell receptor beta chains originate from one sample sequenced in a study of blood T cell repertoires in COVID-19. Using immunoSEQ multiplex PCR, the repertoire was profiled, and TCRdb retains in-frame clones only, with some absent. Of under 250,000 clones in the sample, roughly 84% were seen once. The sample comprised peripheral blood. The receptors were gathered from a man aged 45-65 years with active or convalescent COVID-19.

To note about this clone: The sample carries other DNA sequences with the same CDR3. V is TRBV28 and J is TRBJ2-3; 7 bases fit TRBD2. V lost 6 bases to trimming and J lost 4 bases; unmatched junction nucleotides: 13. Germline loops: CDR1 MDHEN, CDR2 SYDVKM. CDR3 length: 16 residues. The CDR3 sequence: CASSPRGRGLADTQYF. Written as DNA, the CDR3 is TGTGCCAGCAGCCCGCGAGGGAGGGGATTGGCAGATACGCAGTATTTT.

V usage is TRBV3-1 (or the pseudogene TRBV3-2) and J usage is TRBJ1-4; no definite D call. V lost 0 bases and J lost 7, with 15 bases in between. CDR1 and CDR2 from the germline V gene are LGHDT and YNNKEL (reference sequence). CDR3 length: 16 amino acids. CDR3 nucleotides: TGTGCCAGCAGCCAAGATTTCGACGGCCGGGTTGAAAAACTGTTTTTT. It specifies CASSQDFDGRVEKLFF.

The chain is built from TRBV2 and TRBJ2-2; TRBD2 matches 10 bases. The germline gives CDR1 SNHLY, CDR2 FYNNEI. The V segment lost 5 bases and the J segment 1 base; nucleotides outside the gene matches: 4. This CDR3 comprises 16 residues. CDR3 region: CASSLLAGGNTGELFF. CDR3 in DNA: TGTGCCAGCAGTCTCTTAGCGGGGGGGAACACCGGGGAGCTGTTTTTT.

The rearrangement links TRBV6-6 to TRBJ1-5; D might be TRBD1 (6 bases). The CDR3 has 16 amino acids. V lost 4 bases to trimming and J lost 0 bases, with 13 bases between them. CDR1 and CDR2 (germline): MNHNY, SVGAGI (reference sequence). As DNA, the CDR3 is TGTGCCAGCAGTTTTACCGGGACAAATAGCAATCAGCCCCAGCATTTT. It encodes CASSFTGTNSNQPQHF.

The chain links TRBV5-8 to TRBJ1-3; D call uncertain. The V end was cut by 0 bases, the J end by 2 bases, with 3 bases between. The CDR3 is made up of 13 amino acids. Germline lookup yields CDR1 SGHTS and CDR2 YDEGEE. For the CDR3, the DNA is TGTGCCAGCAGCTTGGGAGCTGGAAACACCATATATTTT. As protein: CASSLGAGNTIYF. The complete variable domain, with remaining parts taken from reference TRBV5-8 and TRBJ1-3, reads EAGVTQSPTHLIKTRGQQATLRCSPISGHTSVYWYQQALGLGLQFLLWYDEGEERNRGNFPPRFSGRQFPNYSSELNVNALELEDSALYLCASSLGAGNTIYFGEGSWLTVV.

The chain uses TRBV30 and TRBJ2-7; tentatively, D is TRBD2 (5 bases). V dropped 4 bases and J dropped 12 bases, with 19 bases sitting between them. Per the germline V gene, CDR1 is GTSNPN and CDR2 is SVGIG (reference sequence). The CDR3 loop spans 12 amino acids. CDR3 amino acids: CAWTGGEGNRYF. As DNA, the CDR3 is TGTGCCTGGACTGGCGGCGAGGGCAATAGGTACTTC.

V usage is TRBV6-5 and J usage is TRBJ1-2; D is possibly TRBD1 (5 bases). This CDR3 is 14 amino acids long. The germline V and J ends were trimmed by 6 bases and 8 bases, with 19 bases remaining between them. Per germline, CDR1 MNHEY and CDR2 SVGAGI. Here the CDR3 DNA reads TGTGCCAGCAGCTGGACGGGAGGGGTAGGGGGCTACACCTTC. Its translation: CASSWTGGVGGYTF.

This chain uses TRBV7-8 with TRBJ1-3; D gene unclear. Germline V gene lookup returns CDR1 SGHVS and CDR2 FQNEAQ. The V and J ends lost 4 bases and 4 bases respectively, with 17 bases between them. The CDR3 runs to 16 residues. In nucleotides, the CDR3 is TGTGCCAGCAGCTATAGGGAGGTGGGCGAAGGAAACACCATATATTTT. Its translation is CASSYREVGEGNTIYF.

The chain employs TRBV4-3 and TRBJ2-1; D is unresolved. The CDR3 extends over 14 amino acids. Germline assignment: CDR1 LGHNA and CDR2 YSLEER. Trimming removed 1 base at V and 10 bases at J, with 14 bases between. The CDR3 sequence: CASSQVGRAGEQFF. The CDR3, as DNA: TGCGCCAGCAGCCAAGTAGGCCGAGCCGGGGAGCAGTTCTTC.

In DNA form, the CDR3 reads TGTGCCAGCAGCCCCCCGCAGGCTACTAATGAAAAACTGTTTTTT. This gives the protein CASSPPQATNEKLFF. The V call is TRBV7-9, the J call TRBJ1-4; D uncertain. CDR1 is SEHNR, CDR2 FQNEAQ, per germline (reference sequence). There are 15 residues in the CDR3. V lost 5 bases and J 2 bases, leaving 12 bases between the germline ends. The whole variable domain, remainder taken from reference TRBV7-9 and TRBJ1-4, is DTGVSQNPRHKITKRGQNVTFRCDPISEHNRLYWYRQTLGQGPEFLTYFQNEAQLEKSRLLSDRFSAERPKGSFSTLEIQRTEQGDSAMYLCASSPPQATNEKLFFGSGTQLSVL.

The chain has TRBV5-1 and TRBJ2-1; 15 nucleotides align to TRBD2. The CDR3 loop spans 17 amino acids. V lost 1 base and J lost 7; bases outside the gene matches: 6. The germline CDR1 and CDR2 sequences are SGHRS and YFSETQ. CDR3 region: CASSLRTSGGAKNEQFF. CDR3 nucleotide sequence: TGCGCCAGCAGCTTGCGGACTAGCGGGGGGGCCAAAAATGAGCAGTTCTTC.